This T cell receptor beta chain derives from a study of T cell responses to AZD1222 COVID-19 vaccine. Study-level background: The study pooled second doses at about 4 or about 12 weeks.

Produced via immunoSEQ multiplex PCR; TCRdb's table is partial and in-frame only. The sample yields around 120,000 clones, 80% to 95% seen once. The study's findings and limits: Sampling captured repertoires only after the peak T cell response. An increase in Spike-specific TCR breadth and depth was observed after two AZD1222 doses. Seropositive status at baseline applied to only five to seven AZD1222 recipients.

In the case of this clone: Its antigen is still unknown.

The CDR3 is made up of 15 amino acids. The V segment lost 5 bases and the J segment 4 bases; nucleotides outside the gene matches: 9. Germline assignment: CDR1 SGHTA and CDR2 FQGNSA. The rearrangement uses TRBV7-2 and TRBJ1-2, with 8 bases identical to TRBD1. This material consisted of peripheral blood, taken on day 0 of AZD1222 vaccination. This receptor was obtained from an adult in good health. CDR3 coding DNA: TGTGCCAGCAGCCCTGGGACAGGTGTTACCTATGGCTACACCTTC. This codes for CASSPGTGVTYGYTF.